The clone carrying this T cell receptor (beta chain) was recorded once. The antigen is unknown. These data originate in a study of T cells after yellow fever vaccination. Findings and caveats of the study: FACS-sorted repertoires could harbor abundant contaminating bulk-population clonotypes. Though it reached lower strength, the secondary response hit its peak faster, day 5 versus 15. Some clonotypes were seen in both the CD4 and the CD8 compartments. These made up a small share and likely arose from convergent recombination.

From the 5' RACE reads, TCRdb called clonotypes with MiXCR, one entry per CDR3 protein. The sample carries hundreds of thousands of distinct CDR3 sequences, about 13% recorded once. This TCR was sampled from a man aged 25-40 years who received the YFV17D yellow fever vaccine. The starting material was PBMCs, obtained on the day of the yellow fever booster vaccination.

CDR3 DNA sequence: TGCAGTGCTAGCGGGACTAGCGGGTCTTACAATGAGCAGTTCTTC. Translated, it gives CSASGTSGSYNEQFF. The V and J genes are TRBV20-1 and TRBJ2-1, with 12 bases matching TRBD2. From germline, CDR1 is DFQATT and CDR2 SNEGSKA (reference sequence). The CDR3 extends over 15 amino acids. V shed 3 bases, J shed 4 bases, and the junction held 4 bases outside the gene matches.